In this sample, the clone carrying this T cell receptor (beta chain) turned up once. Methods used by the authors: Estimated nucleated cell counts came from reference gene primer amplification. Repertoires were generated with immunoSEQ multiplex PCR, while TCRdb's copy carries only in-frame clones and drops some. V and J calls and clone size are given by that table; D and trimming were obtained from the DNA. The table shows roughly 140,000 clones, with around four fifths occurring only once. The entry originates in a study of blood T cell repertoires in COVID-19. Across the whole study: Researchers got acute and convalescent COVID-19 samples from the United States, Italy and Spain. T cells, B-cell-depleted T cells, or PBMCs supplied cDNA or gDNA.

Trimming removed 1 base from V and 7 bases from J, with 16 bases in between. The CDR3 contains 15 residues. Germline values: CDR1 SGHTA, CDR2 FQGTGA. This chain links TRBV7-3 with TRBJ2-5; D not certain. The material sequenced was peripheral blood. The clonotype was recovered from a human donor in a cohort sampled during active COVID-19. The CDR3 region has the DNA TGTGCCAGCAGCTTAAGCCAGGCCCCGGTGGGGACCCAGTACTTC. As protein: CASSLSQAPVGTQYF.